This is a list of T cell receptor beta chains from one sample in a study of blood T cell repertoires in COVID-19. The data were produced by immunoSEQ multiplex PCR, yet TCRdb's version contains in-frame clones alone and is incomplete. The sample records about 100,000 clones, roughly 86% being singletons. Sequenced input: peripheral blood. The origin of the receptors is a woman in her fifties or sixties in a cohort sampled during active or convalescent COVID-19. CDR3s include the opening cysteine and the closing phenylalanine or tryptophan. D genes are given only for firm matches. The size of a clone is reported for some rows only, either as once, few or many, or as a class for expanded clones.

v_call: TRBV11-2; d_call: TRBD2; j_call: TRBJ2-7; clone_size: .; cdr3_nt: TGTGCCAGCAGCTTTTCACTAGCGGGCAACGAGCAGTACTTC; cdr3_aa: CASSFSLAGNEQYF
v_call: TRBV7-9; d_call: .; j_call: TRBJ1-5; clone_size: once; cdr3_nt: TGTGCCAGCAGCTTAGAGGAGTTCCAGCCCCAGCATTTT; cdr3_aa: CASSLEEFQPQHF
v_call: TRBV5-1; d_call: TRBD1; j_call: TRBJ2-3; clone_size: .; cdr3_nt: TGCGCCAGCAGACCGACAGGGGGATCGGATACGCAGTATTTT; cdr3_aa: CASRPTGGSDTQYF
v_call: TRBV28; d_call: TRBD1; j_call: TRBJ1-5; clone_size: .; cdr3_nt: TGTCGGACAGGGGACAATCAGCCCCAGCATTTT; cdr3_aa: CRTGDNQPQHF
v_call: TRBV2; d_call: TRBD1; j_call: TRBJ2-2; clone_size: .; cdr3_nt: TGTGCCAGCAGGGGGACAGGGAACACCGGGGAGCTGTTTTTT; cdr3_aa: CASRGTGNTGELFF
v_call: TRBV14; d_call: TRBD2; j_call: TRBJ2-1; clone_size: .; cdr3_nt: TGTGCCAGCAGCCAAGTTAGCGGGAGGGCCTCCTACAATGAGCAGTTCTTC; cdr3_aa: CASSQVSGRASYNEQFF
v_call: TRBV6-5; d_call: .; j_call: TRBJ2-2; clone_size: .; cdr3_nt: TGTGCCAGCAGTTCACTAATTTCGAACACCGGGGAGCTGTTTTTT; cdr3_aa: CASSSLISNTGELFF
v_call: TRBV3-1/TRBV3-2; d_call: .; j_call: TRBJ2-2; clone_size: .; cdr3_nt: TGTGCCAGCAGCCAAGATTCTGTGGGGCTGACCACCGGGGAGCTGTTTTTT; cdr3_aa: CASSQDSVGLTTGELFF
v_call: TRBV24-1; d_call: TRBD2; j_call: TRBJ2-3; clone_size: .; cdr3_nt: TGTGCCACCAGTGAATCTAGCGGGAGGACCGCAGATACGCAGTATTTT; cdr3_aa: CATSESSGRTADTQYF
v_call: TRBV7-3; d_call: .; j_call: TRBJ2-2; clone_size: .; cdr3_nt: TGTGCCTCTGGACTATCGGGCACCGGGGAGCTGTTTTTT; cdr3_aa: CASGLSGTGELFF
v_call: TRBV3-1/TRBV3-2; d_call: TRBD1; j_call: TRBJ1-1; clone_size: .; cdr3_nt: TGTGCCAGCAGCCAGGAACGTGAGACAGGGTTGAACACTGAAGCTTTCTTT; cdr3_aa: CASSQERETGLNTEAFF
v_call: TRBV5-1; d_call: TRBD1; j_call: TRBJ1-1; clone_size: .; cdr3_nt: TGCGCCAGCAGCGTAGGACAGGGGATGAGGACTGAAGCTTTCTTT; cdr3_aa: CASSVGQGMRTEAFF
v_call: TRBV27; d_call: TRBD2; j_call: TRBJ2-2; clone_size: .; cdr3_nt: TGTGCCAGCAGTTTATGGACTAGCGCGAACACCGGGGAGCTGTTTTTT; cdr3_aa: CASSLWTSANTGELFF
v_call: TRBV5-1; d_call: .; j_call: TRBJ1-2; clone_size: .; cdr3_nt: TGCGCCAGCAGCGGCCGGGACATTCCTAACTATGGCTACACCTTC; cdr3_aa: CASSGRDIPNYGYTF
v_call: TRBV13; d_call: TRBD2; j_call: TRBJ2-1; clone_size: .; cdr3_nt: TGTGCCAGCAGCTTTAGCGGGGGGTCCTACAATGAGCAGTTCTTC; cdr3_aa: CASSFSGGSYNEQFF
v_call: TRBV10-2; d_call: .; j_call: TRBJ1-3; clone_size: .; cdr3_nt: TGCGCCAGCAGCGAAGGGAGCGCCTCTGGAAACACCATATATTTT; cdr3_aa: CASSEGSASGNTIYF
v_call: TRBV6-4; d_call: TRBD1; j_call: TRBJ2-3; clone_size: .; cdr3_nt: TGTGCCAGCAGTGATTTAAGGAGACAGGGGGCAACAGATACGCAGTATTTT; cdr3_aa: CASSDLRRQGATDTQYF
v_call: TRBV6-5; d_call: TRBD1; j_call: TRBJ1-1; clone_size: few; cdr3_nt: TGTGCCAGCACTGGACAGGGCAACACTGAAGCTTTCTTT; cdr3_aa: CASTGQGNTEAFF
v_call: TRBV6-6; d_call: TRBD2; j_call: TRBJ2-7; clone_size: once; cdr3_nt: TGTGTCAGCACCCCCGGACTAGTTGGGGCATACGAGCAGTACTTC; cdr3_aa: CVSTPGLVGAYEQYF
v_call: TRBV4-1; d_call: TRBD1; j_call: TRBJ1-5; clone_size: .; cdr3_nt: TGCGCCAGCAGCCCCGGACAGGGGGCCCCTTCAGGGTACAATCAGCCCCAGCATTTT; cdr3_aa: CASSPGQGAPSGYNQPQHF
v_call: TRBV7-8; d_call: .; j_call: TRBJ1-5; clone_size: .; cdr3_nt: TGTGCCAGCAGCCGAATGGGGGGGCCCCAGCATTTT; cdr3_aa: CASSRMGGPQHF
v_call: TRBV10-1; d_call: TRBD2; j_call: TRBJ2-3; clone_size: .; cdr3_nt: TGCGCCAGCAGCCCGGGCGCGGGGGCAGATACGCAGTATTTT; cdr3_aa: CASSPGAGADTQYF
v_call: TRBV9; d_call: .; j_call: TRBJ1-1; clone_size: .; cdr3_nt: TGTGCCAGCAGCCCCCGGGAGGGCGCTGAAGCTTTCTTT; cdr3_aa: CASSPREGAEAFF
v_call: TRBV20-1; d_call: .; j_call: TRBJ2-7; clone_size: .; cdr3_nt: TGCAGCCTGTGGACTGGATCCGAGCAGTACTTC; cdr3_aa: CSLWTGSEQYF
v_call: TRBV5-1; d_call: TRBD1; j_call: TRBJ1-6; clone_size: medium-sized; cdr3_nt: TGCGCCAGCAGCCACACAGGGGTAAATTCACCCCTCCACTTT; cdr3_aa: CASSHTGVNSPLHF
v_call: TRBV6-6; d_call: .; j_call: TRBJ1-6; clone_size: .; cdr3_nt: TGTGCCAGCAGAAACGACGGGTATAATTCACCCCTCCACTTT; cdr3_aa: CASRNDGYNSPLHF
v_call: TRBV5-1; d_call: .; j_call: TRBJ1-6; clone_size: .; cdr3_nt: TGCGCCAGCAGCTTGGGGACGGAGGCATGGGGGGCCCTCCACTTT; cdr3_aa: CASSLGTEAWGALHF
v_call: TRBV6-5; d_call: .; j_call: TRBJ1-1; clone_size: once; cdr3_nt: TGTGCCAGCAGGCGGGATGTCGGGGAAGCTTTCTTT; cdr3_aa: CASRRDVGEAFF
v_call: TRBV28; d_call: .; j_call: TRBJ1-2; clone_size: .; cdr3_nt: TGTGCCAGCATCAAACAGGGCCGGAGTGGCTACACCTTC; cdr3_aa: CASIKQGRSGYTF
v_call: TRBV27; d_call: TRBD1; j_call: TRBJ1-2; clone_size: .; cdr3_nt: TGTGCCAGCAGATACCAGGGGGTGGACTATGGCTACACCTTC; cdr3_aa: CASRYQGVDYGYTF
v_call: TRBV12-3/TRBV12-4; d_call: .; j_call: TRBJ1-1; clone_size: .; cdr3_nt: TGTGCCAGCAGTCACCGACAGCGTCAAGCTTTCTTT; cdr3_aa: CASSHRQRQAFF
v_call: TRBV24-1; d_call: .; j_call: TRBJ2-1; clone_size: .; cdr3_nt: TGTGCCACCAGTGACACCCGGACAGTTTACAATGAGCAGTTCTTC; cdr3_aa: CATSDTRTVYNEQFF
v_call: TRBV10-2; d_call: .; j_call: TRBJ1-2; clone_size: .; cdr3_nt: TGCGCCAGCAGTGAGGGAGGACAGATCTATGGCTACACCTTC; cdr3_aa: CASSEGGQIYGYTF
v_call: TRBV5-1; d_call: TRBD1; j_call: TRBJ2-3; clone_size: .; cdr3_nt: TGCGCCAGCAGCTTCGGACAGGGTGGTAGCACAGATACGCAGTATTTT; cdr3_aa: CASSFGQGGSTDTQYF
v_call: TRBV6-6; d_call: .; j_call: TRBJ1-3; clone_size: once; cdr3_nt: TGTGCCGCCGGGGGGCAAGCTGGAAACACCATATATTTT; cdr3_aa: CAAGGQAGNTIYF
v_call: TRBV5-5; d_call: TRBD1; j_call: TRBJ1-1; clone_size: .; cdr3_nt: TGTGCCAGCAGCTGGGACAGGGTGAACACTGAAGCTTTCTTT; cdr3_aa: CASSWDRVNTEAFF
v_call: TRBV6-2/TRBV6-3; d_call: TRBD1; j_call: TRBJ1-2; clone_size: .; cdr3_nt: TGTGCCAGCAGCCCTTCCCGACAGGGGGCAAACTATGGCTACACCTTC; cdr3_aa: CASSPSRQGANYGYTF
v_call: TRBV6-4; d_call: .; j_call: TRBJ1-5; clone_size: .; cdr3_nt: TGTGCCAGCAGCGCAGGGAGGAATCAGCCCCAGCATTTT; cdr3_aa: CASSAGRNQPQHF
v_call: TRBV6-6; d_call: .; j_call: TRBJ1-2; clone_size: .; cdr3_nt: TGTGCCAGCAGTCACCGACAGGCTAAAAATACTAACTATGGCTACACCTTC; cdr3_aa: CASSHRQAKNTNYGYTF
v_call: TRBV5-1; d_call: .; j_call: TRBJ1-3; clone_size: .; cdr3_nt: TGCGCCAGCAGCCCGGACTTCCTCTCTGGAAACACCATATATTTT; cdr3_aa: CASSPDFLSGNTIYF
v_call: TRBV30; d_call: .; j_call: TRBJ1-6; clone_size: .; cdr3_nt: TGTGCCTGGAGTTCAGCAGGGACATCAAGTGCCGGGTCACCCCTCCACTTT; cdr3_aa: CAWSSAGTSSAGSPLHF
v_call: TRBV7-2; d_call: .; j_call: TRBJ2-3; clone_size: .; cdr3_nt: TGTGCCAGCAGCAAAGGGGTCCCAGATACGCAGTATTTT; cdr3_aa: CASSKGVPDTQYF
v_call: TRBV28; d_call: .; j_call: TRBJ1-4; clone_size: few; cdr3_nt: TGTGCCAGCAGTGTTTCGGGGATATGGGAAAAACTGTTTTTT; cdr3_aa: CASSVSGIWEKLFF
v_call: TRBV3-1/TRBV3-2; d_call: .; j_call: TRBJ2-3; clone_size: .; cdr3_nt: TGTGCCAGCAGCCAAAGGGGTCCAGATACGCAGTATTTT; cdr3_aa: CASSQRGPDTQYF
v_call: TRBV24-1; d_call: TRBD2; j_call: TRBJ2-1; clone_size: .; cdr3_nt: TGTGCCACCCGCGCCGGGACTAGCGTCGACAATGAGCAGTTCTTC; cdr3_aa: CATRAGTSVDNEQFF